A single sample is the source of the 24 T cell receptor beta chains below, sequenced in a study of T cell repertoires in cytomegalovirus infection. TCRdb independently ran MiXCR on the reads; one entry per CDR3 protein. In the table there are 85,000 to 130,000 distinct CDR3 sequences, 23% of which are singletons. Input material: CD8+ T cells from PBMCs. The receptors shown here come from a human donor in good health (CMV status not recorded). Some clones in this sample may be carry-over from other donors' samples.

This clonotype was seen at least ten times. The chain uses TRBV7-2 and TRBJ1-5; D unresolved. The CDR3 is 13 residues long. Looked up from germline, CDR1 is SGHTA and CDR2 is FQGNSA. V was clipped by 0 bases and J by 5 bases, with 5 bases between them. CDR3 in DNA: TGTGCCAGCAGCTTAGCGGACCATCAGCCCCAGCATTTT. Encoded protein: CASSLADHQPQHF.

The CDR3 DNA follows: TGTGCCAGCAGTGACCCGACGGAGAATCAGCCCCAGCATTTT. Amino acids: CASSDPTENQPQHF. The rearrangement links TRBV25-1 to TRBJ1-5; D remains ambiguous. The CDR3 has 14 residues. The V and J ends lost 3 bases and 4 bases respectively, with 10 bases between them. Germline V gives CDR1 MGHDK, CDR2 SYGVNS.

This clonotype was observed a few times. The genes are TRBV6-4 and TRBJ2-1; the D gene is possibly TRBD2 (5 bases). Trimming cost V 5 bases and J 1 base, with 12 bases left between them. Germline V gives CDR1 MRHNA, CDR2 SNTAGT. The CDR3 loop spans 15 amino acids. The CDR3 DNA sequence: TGTGCCAGCAGTAGGAGTAGCGAGTCCTACAATGAGCAGTTCTTC. Protein product: CASSRSSESYNEQFF.

This clonotype appeared a few times. The chain combines TRBV7-9 with TRBJ2-5; D unclear. This CDR3 comprises 14 residues. In germline, CDR1 is SEHNR, CDR2 FQNEAQ (reference sequence). Trimming left V 2 bases short and J 2 bases short, with 9 bases between. The chain's CDR3 is CASSLSDGQETQYF. The CDR3 region has the DNA TGTGCCAGCAGCTTATCGGACGGTCAAGAGACCCAGTACTTC. Supplemented by reference TRBV7-9 and TRBJ2-5, the full variable domain reads DTGVSQNPRHKITKRGQNVTFRCDPISEHNRLYWYRQTLGQGPEFLTYFQNEAQLEKSRLLSDRFSAERPKGSFSTLEIQRTEQGDSAMYLCASSLSDGQETQYFGPGTRLLVL.

This clonotype was detected many times. J is TRBJ2-2 and V is TRBV28, with D tentatively TRBD2 (5 bases). Trimming removed 3 bases from V and 4 bases from J, with 15 bases in between. The CDR3 covers 16 residues. Germline-derived CDR1 and CDR2 are MDHEN and SYDVKM. In DNA form, the CDR3 reads TGTGCCAGCAGTTTGTTAGCGTATAAATCCACCGGGGAGCTGTTTTTT. This gives the protein CASSLLAYKSTGELFF. The complete variable domain, with remaining parts taken from reference TRBV28 and TRBJ2-2, reads DVKVTQSSRYLVKRTGEKVFLECVQDMDHENMFWYRQDPGLGLRLIYFSYDVKMKEKGDIPEGYSVSREKKERFSLILESASTNQTSMYLCASSLLAYKSTGELFFGEGSRLTVL.

This chain joins TRBV20-1 and TRBJ2-1; the D gene could be TRBD1 or TRBD2 (5 bases each). In germline, CDR1 is DFQATT, CDR2 SNEGSKA (reference sequence). There are 14 residues in the CDR3. The V gene lost 5 bases and the J gene lost 3 bases, with 14 bases spanning the gap. The CDR3 protein is CSAAGADNYNEQFF. The CDR3 DNA reads TGCAGTGCTGCCGGGGCAGATAACTACAATGAGCAGTTCTTC.

This clonotype was picked up a small number of times. This rearrangement joins TRBV7-8 to TRBJ1-2, with 7 bases matching TRBD1. There are 16 residues in the CDR3. Germline CDR1 and CDR2: SGHVS and FQNEAQ. Germline trimming cut 7 bases from V and 3 bases from J; bases unmatched to any gene: 14. As DNA, the CDR3 is TGTGCCAGCACCTTGCAGACAGGGCTTATCGACTATGGCTACACCTTC. This sequence encodes CASTLQTGLIDYGYTF.

The sample holds a few counts of this clonotype. The chain has TRBV12-3 or TRBV12-4 and TRBJ2-3, with 15 bases matching TRBD2. The CDR3 is 18 amino acids. V trimming: 5 bases; J trimming: 0 bases; junction bases outside the gene matches: 6. CDR3 nucleotides: TGTGCCAGCAGTGTGGGACTAGCGGGAGGTACTAGCACAGATACGCAGTATTTT. Translated, it gives CASSVGLAGGTSTDTQYF.

This clonotype was counted at least ten times. The chain carries TRBV7-9 and TRBJ2-1; perhaps TRBD2 as D (6 bases). Per germline, CDR1 SEHNR and CDR2 FQNEAQ (reference sequence). Trimming stripped 4 bases from V and 7 bases from J, with 14 bases between. The CDR3 consists of 14 residues. CDR3 protein: CASSWSGGPNEQFF. The CDR3 DNA sequence: TGTGCCAGCAGCTGGAGCGGAGGGCCAAATGAGCAGTTCTTC.

This clonotype turned up a few times. The chain has TRBV27 and TRBJ2-2; TRBD1 matches at 7 bases. The V gene end was trimmed by 4 bases and the J gene end by 7 bases; junction bases not matched to a gene: 15. The CDR3 consists of 17 residues. Germline CDR1 and CDR2: MNHEY and SMNVEV (reference sequence). CDR3 sequence reads: CASSSPPGRGGNGELFF. The CDR3 DNA sequence: TGTGCCAGCAGTTCCCCCCCGGGGAGAGGGGGCAACGGGGAGCTGTTTTTT.

This clonotype has just a few counts. This sequence joins TRBV7-8 and TRBJ2-1; 10 nucleotides match TRBD1. Trimming took 4 bases from V and 4 from J; bases not matched to a gene: 1. Germline V CDR1 and CDR2: SGHVS, FQNEAQ. The CDR3 extends over 14 amino acids. CDR3 region: CASSWTGGYNEQFF. In DNA form, the CDR3 reads TGTGCCAGCAGCTGGACAGGGGGGTACAATGAGCAGTTCTTC.

The J gene is TRBJ2-7, the V gene TRBV11-2; 11 bases map to TRBD2. CDR1 SGHAT and CDR2 FQNNGV come from the germline V gene. With V trimmed by 4 bases and J by 2 bases, 7 bases remained unmatched. CDR3 size: 16 residues. CDR3 in DNA: TGTGCCAGCAGCTCCGGTAGTAGCGGGAGGGCCTACGAGCAGTACTTC. Protein sequence: CASSSGSSGRAYEQYF.

There are many counts of this clonotype. The J gene is TRBJ2-7, the V gene TRBV20-1, with TRBD2 identical over 8 bases. The CDR3 is made up of 16 amino acids. Germline V gene sequence: CDR1 DFQATT, CDR2 SNEGSKA (reference sequence). The junction had 11 bases not matched to a gene; V was cut back by 2 bases and J by 2 bases. DNA for the CDR3: TGCAGTGCTAGACCCTGGACTAGCCTTTCCACCTACGAGCAGTACTTC. Protein: CSARPWTSLSTYEQYF.

This clonotype was counted many times. V and J are TRBV4-1 and TRBJ2-3, with a weak D call TRBD2 (5 bases). Trimming left V 0 bases short and J 0 bases short, with 16 bases between. The CDR3 has 18 residues. From germline, CDR1 is MGHRA and CDR2 YSYEKL. CDR3 sequence: CASSQDSASGYSTDTQYF. The CDR3 region has the DNA TGCGCCAGCAGCCAAGATAGTGCGAGCGGATATAGCACAGATACGCAGTATTTT.

The chain is built from TRBV5-1 and TRBJ1-5; TRBD1 matches 9 bases. V shed 3 bases, J shed 5 bases, and the junction held 9 bases outside the gene matches. Germline V CDR1 and CDR2: SGHRS, YFSETQ. CDR3 length equals 16 residues. This CDR3 reads CASSSKSRDRDQPQHF. Written as DNA, the CDR3 is TGCGCCAGCAGCTCCAAGTCCCGGGACAGGGATCAGCCCCAGCATTTT.

Only one count was recorded for this clonotype. At one boundary the junction diverges from the germline segment, which might be a read error. The chain joins TRBV6-5 to TRBJ2-1; D may be TRBD1 (6 bases). The CDR3 is 18 residues long. Germline-derived CDR1 and CDR2 are MNHEY and SVGAGI. The CDR3 DNA sequence: TGTGCCAGCGGTTACTCTACGATCGGAACAGGGACCTACAATGAGCAGTTCTTC. Translating it yields CASGYSTIGTGTYNEQFF.

This clonotype has at least ten counts. This chain joins TRBV7-2 and TRBJ2-1, with 14 bases fitting TRBD2. The CDR3 is 16 residues long. V trimming: 3 bases; J trimming: 5 bases; junction bases outside the gene matches: 3. In germline, CDR1 is SGHTA, CDR2 FQGNSA. CDR3 DNA sequence: TGTGCCAGCAGCTTTGGGACTAGCGGGAGAAACAATGAGCAGTTCTTC. Its protein product is CASSFGTSGRNNEQFF.

This clonotype was counted at least ten times. The chain recombines TRBV7-8 with TRBJ2-2; D is uncertain. V lost 7 bases and J lost 2, with 11 bases in between. The CDR3 contains 14 residues. Germline V gene data show CDR1 as SGHVS and CDR2 as FQNEAQ. Written as DNA, the CDR3 is TGTGCCAGCACCCCGACTTCAAACACCGGGGAGCTGTTTTTT. It codes for CASTPTSNTGELFF. Full variable domain (missing parts from reference TRBV7-8 and TRBJ2-2): GAGVSQSPRYKVAKRGQDVALRCDPISGHVSLFWYQQALGQGPEFLTYFQNEAQLDKSGLPSDRFFAERPEGSVSTLKIQRTQQEDSAVYLCASTPTSNTGELFFGEGSRLTVL.

This clonotype has a handful of counts. The V call is TRBV6-2 or TRBV6-3, the J call TRBJ1-5; D perhaps matches TRBD1 (5 bases). This CDR3 is 16 amino acids long. Looked up from germline, CDR1 is MNHEY and CDR2 is SVGEGT. With 3 bases removed from V and 2 bases from J, the gap between germline ends came to 14 bases. The DNA for the CDR3 is TGTGCCAGCAGTTATATGGTAGGGGCCGGCAATCAGCCCCAGCATTTT. Protein product: CASSYMVGAGNQPQHF.

This clonotype appeared a few times. This chain joins TRBV6-2 or TRBV6-3 and TRBJ2-5; 9 bases agree with TRBD1. The junction had 3 bases not matched to a gene; V was cut back by 5 bases and J by 2 bases. Germline loops: CDR1 MNHEY, CDR2 SVGEGT. The CDR3 runs to 14 residues. The DNA of the CDR3 is TGTGCCAGCAGTCCGGGACAGGGACAAGAGACCCAGTACTTC. Translation: CASSPGQGQETQYF.

In its sample, this clonotype was seen many times. The V and J genes are TRBV7-8 and TRBJ2-5; D call uncertain. Trimming removed 2 bases at V and 1 base at J, with 8 bases between. The length of the CDR3 is 14 residues. The germline CDR1 and CDR2 sequences are SGHVS and FQNEAQ. The CDR3: CASSLSPGQETQYF. In DNA, the CDR3 is TGTGCCAGCAGCTTAAGCCCCGGCCAAGAGACCCAGTACTTC.

This clonotype turned up a few times. This chain uses TRBV20-1 with TRBJ1-3; D might be TRBD1 (5 bases). V lost 8 bases, J lost 0 bases, and 11 bases lay in between. Germline CDR1 DFQATT, CDR2 SNEGSKA (reference sequence). This CDR3 has 13 amino acids. DNA of the CDR3: TGCAGTCTGGGGGAGGTCTCTGGAAACACCATATATTTT. Translating it yields CSLGEVSGNTIYF.

The J gene is TRBJ1-1, the V gene TRBV28; 7 positions agree with TRBD1. With 6 bases clipped from V and 6 bases from J, the junction kept 10 bases outside the gene matches. In germline, CDR1 is MDHEN, CDR2 SYDVKM. The CDR3 has 14 residues. The CDR3 is CASRKTGRTPEAFF. CDR3 bases: TGTGCCAGCAGGAAGACAGGGCGGACACCTGAAGCTTTCTTT. Complete variable domain (other parts from reference TRBV28 and TRBJ1-1): DVKVTQSSRYLVKRTGEKVFLECVQDMDHENMFWYRQDPGLGLRLIYFSYDVKMKEKGDIPEGYSVSREKKERFSLILESASTNQTSMYLCASRKTGRTPEAFFGQGTRLTVV.

There are many counts of this clonotype. The rearrangement joins TRBV3-1 to TRBJ2-3; D not resolved. CDR1 LGHDT and CDR2 YNNKEL come from the germline V gene (reference sequence). Trimming took off 0 bases at V and 0 bases at J, with 13 bases between the two ends. The CDR3 spans 17 residues. The CDR3 loop is CASSQDTLAASTDTQYF. For the CDR3, the DNA is TGTGCCAGCAGCCAAGATACCCTGGCGGCTAGCACAGATACGCAGTATTTT.